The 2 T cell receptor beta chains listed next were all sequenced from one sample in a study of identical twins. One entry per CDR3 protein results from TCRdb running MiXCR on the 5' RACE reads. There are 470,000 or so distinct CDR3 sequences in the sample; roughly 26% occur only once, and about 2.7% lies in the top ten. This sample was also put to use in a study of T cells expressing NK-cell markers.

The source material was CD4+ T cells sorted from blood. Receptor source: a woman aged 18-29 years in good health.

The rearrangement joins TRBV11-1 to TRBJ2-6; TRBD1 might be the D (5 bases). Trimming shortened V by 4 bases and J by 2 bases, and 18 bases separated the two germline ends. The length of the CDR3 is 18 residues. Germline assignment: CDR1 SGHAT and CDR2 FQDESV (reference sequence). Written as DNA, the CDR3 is TGTGCCAGCAGCTATAGGACAACTGTCCCCACTGGGGCCAACGTCCTGACTTTC. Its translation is CASSYRTTVPTGANVLTF. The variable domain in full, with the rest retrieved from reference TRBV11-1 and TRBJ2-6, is EAEVAQSPRYKITEKSQAVAFWCDPISGHATLYWYRQILGQGPELLVQFQDESVVDDSQLPKDRFSAERLKGVDSTLKIQPAELGDSAMYLCASSYRTTVPTGANVLTFGAGSRLTVL.

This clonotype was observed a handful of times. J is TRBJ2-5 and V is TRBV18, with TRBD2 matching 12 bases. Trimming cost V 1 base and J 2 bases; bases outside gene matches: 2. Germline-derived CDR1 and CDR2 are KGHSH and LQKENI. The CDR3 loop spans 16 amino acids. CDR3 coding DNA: TGTGCCAGCTCACCACGGACTAGCGGGGTGCAAGAGACCCAGTACTTC. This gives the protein CASSPRTSGVQETQYF.